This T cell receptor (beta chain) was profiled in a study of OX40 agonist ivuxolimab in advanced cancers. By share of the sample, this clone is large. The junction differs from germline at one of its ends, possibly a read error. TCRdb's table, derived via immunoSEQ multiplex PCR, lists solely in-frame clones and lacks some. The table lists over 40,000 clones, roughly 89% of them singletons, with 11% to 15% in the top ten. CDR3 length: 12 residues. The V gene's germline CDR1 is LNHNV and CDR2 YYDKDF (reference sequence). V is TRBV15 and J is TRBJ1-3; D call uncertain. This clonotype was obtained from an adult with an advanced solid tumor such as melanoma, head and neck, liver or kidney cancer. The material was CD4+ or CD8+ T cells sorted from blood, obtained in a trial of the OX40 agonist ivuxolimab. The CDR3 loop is CATSPLGDTIYF. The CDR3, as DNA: TGTGCCACCAGCCCCCTTGGAGACACCATATATTTT.